These 29 T cell receptor beta chains were sequenced from one sample in a study of cytomegalovirus exposure and HLA in healthy donors (dated by TCRdb to the late 2010s). Libraries were built with the immunoSEQ multiplex PCR assay. The multiplex PCR relied on a mix of 60 forward primers for TCR Vbeta segments and 13 reverse primers for TCR Jbeta segments. What TCRdb holds here is the immuneACCESS table cut down to in-frame rearrangements. Part of the clones is not present; checked against another copy, under half of the missing clones reflect an unresolved V gene, and the others are unexplained. The sample table shows approximately 220,000 clones, and approximately 68% are seen once. The ten largest clones add up to less than 2% of the sample. The specimen sequenced was PBMCs. The receptors originated from a woman in her 30s in good health and CMV-seronegative.

The genes are TRBV10-3 and TRBJ2-3; 7 bases agree with TRBD2. Trimming took 3 bases from V and 6 from J; bases not matched to a gene: 12. The CDR3 has 16 residues. CDR1 ENHRY and CDR2 SYGVKD come from the germline V gene. CDR3: CAISERESSGADTQYF. The CDR3 nucleotides read TGTGCCATCAGTGAAAGGGAGTCTAGCGGAGCGGATACGCAGTATTTT.

The chain carries TRBV2 and TRBJ2-4, with 14 nucleotides matching TRBD2. The CDR3 loop spans 16 amino acids. J was trimmed by 2 bases and V by 8 bases; bases with no gene match: 5. The germline gives CDR1 SNHLY, CDR2 FYNNEI. Here the CDR3 DNA reads TGTGCCAGCGCGGGACTAGCGGGAGTAACCAAAAACATTCAGTACTTC. This translates into CASAGLAGVTKNIQYF.

The chain recombines TRBV11-3 with TRBJ2-3, with 10 bases aligning to TRBD2. CDR3 length: 20 residues. Looked up from germline, CDR1 is SGHNT and CDR2 is YENEEA. V was pared by 3 bases and J by 0 bases, with 15 bases of the junction left unmatched. Written as DNA, the CDR3 is TGTGCCAGCAGCTTTCGGTCGAGCGGGGGGGCAATGGCTAGCACAGATACGCAGTATTTT. It codes for CASSFRSSGGAMASTDTQYF.

The chain combines TRBV5-1 with TRBJ1-1; D is undetermined. Trimming removed 0 bases at V and 2 bases at J, with 8 bases between. The CDR3 is made up of 14 amino acids. Germline V CDR1 and CDR2: SGHRS, YFSETQ. CDR3 loop: CASSLDGANTEAFF. In nucleotides, the CDR3 is TGCGCCAGCAGCTTGGACGGAGCTAACACTGAAGCTTTCTTT.

This clone was seen a handful of times. The chain combines TRBV2 with TRBJ2-5, with a possible D match to TRBD1 (6 bases). The DNA end lines up better with TRBJ2-7; the J call may be wrong. CDR3 length equals 14 residues. Germline V gives CDR1 SNHLY, CDR2 FYNNEI. CDR3 amino acids: CASSPQGRSYEQYF. The CDR3 DNA reads as TGTGCCAGCAGTCCCCAGGGGCGCTCCTACGAGCAGTACTTC.

About this clone: One end of the junction fails to match germline, which may point to a read error. This sample also contains other DNA sequences that code for the same CDR3. The chain uses TRBV30 and TRBJ1-6, with TRBD1 matching over 8 bases. CDR1 and CDR2 from the germline V gene are GTSNPN and SVGIG (reference sequence). CDR3 length: 15 amino acids. DNA of the CDR3: TGTGCCTGGAGGCCAGGGGGCGCCTATAATTCCCCCCTCCACTTT. It encodes CAWRPGGAYNSPLHF.

This chain uses TRBV6-5 with TRBJ2-7; 8 nucleotides line up with TRBD2. In germline, CDR1 is MNHEY, CDR2 SVGAGI. V trimming: 8 bases; J trimming: 1 base; junction bases outside the gene matches: 7. The CDR3 covers 14 residues. CDR3 protein: CASRGSGGSYEQYF. The CDR3, as DNA: TGTGCCAGCCGTGGGAGCGGGGGATCCTACGAGCAGTACTTC.

CDR3 in amino acids: CASTRAGDEQFF. CDR3 DNA sequence: TGTGCCAGCACCAGAGCGGGCGATGAGCAGTTCTTC. The rearrangement joins TRBV6-5 to TRBJ2-1; a possible D gene is TRBD2 (6 bases). Trimming pared 7 bases from V and 8 bases from J, leaving 12 bases between. This CDR3 has 12 amino acids. Germline values: CDR1 MNHEY, CDR2 SVGAGI.

The chain has TRBV27 and TRBJ1-5, with TRBD1 identical over 7 bases. Germline CDR1 MNHEY, CDR2 SMNVEV (reference sequence). The length of the CDR3 is 16 residues. Trimming at V came to 6 bases and at J to 7 bases, leaving 15 bases not matched to a gene. CDR3 nucleotide sequence: TGTGCCAGCAGAAAGACTCAGACAGGGCTGTACCAGCCCCAGCATTTT. Its protein product is CASRKTQTGLYQPQHF.

There are a few counts of this clone. The CDR3 sequence is CAWKLAGGGEQFF. The CDR3 DNA reads TGTGCCTGGAAACTAGCGGGAGGGGGGGAGCAGTTCTTC. This chain uses TRBV30 with TRBJ2-1; 13 bases match TRBD2. After removal of 4 bases from V and 10 bases from J, the junction contained 4 bases not matched to a gene. This CDR3 is 13 amino acids long. CDR1 GTSNPN and CDR2 SVGIG come from the germline V gene (reference sequence).

This clone was detected once. This chain links TRBV30 with TRBJ1-3, with D hard to call. CDR1 and CDR2 (germline): GTSNPN, SVGIG (reference sequence). The CDR3 spans 14 residues. Trimming left V 4 bases short and J 1 base short, with 11 bases between. CDR3 nucleotides: TGTGCCTGGATGGGAGGTGTATCTGGAAACACCATATATTTT. Its translation is CAWMGGVSGNTIYF.

The rearrangement uses TRBV19 and TRBJ1-2; D call uncertain. The CDR3 is made up of 11 amino acids. V was trimmed by 3 bases and J by 4 bases, leaving 3 bases between them. Germline lookup yields CDR1 LNHDA and CDR2 SQIVND (reference sequence). DNA of the CDR3: TGTGCCAGTAGTATGGCCTATGGCTACACCTTC. Translated: CASSMAYGYTF.

This chain connects TRBV27 to TRBJ2-1; 12 positions agree with TRBD2. Per germline, CDR1 MNHEY and CDR2 SMNVEV (reference sequence). The CDR3 extends over 15 amino acids. V trimming: 3 bases; J trimming: 10 bases; junction bases outside the gene matches: 7. The CDR3 bases are TGTGCCAGCAGTTTTCGACTAGCGGGAGTGGGCGAGCAGTTCTTC. The encoded protein is CASSFRLAGVGEQFF.

This sequence joins TRBV14 and TRBJ1-3; no reliable D call. The V and J ends lost 3 bases and 0 bases respectively, with 12 bases between them. The CDR3 is 16 residues long. Germline values: CDR1 SGHDN, CDR2 FVKESK. The CDR3 coding sequence is TGTGCCAGCAGCCACGATAAGACTTCCTCTGGAAACACCATATATTTT. Its protein is CASSHDKTSSGNTIYF.

In DNA form, the CDR3 reads TGTGCCAGCAGCCTCGACAGGGGGAGAACCGGGGAGCTGTTTTTT. Translating gives CASSLDRGRTGELFF. The genes are TRBV5-6 and TRBJ2-2, with 9 nucleotides matching TRBD1. The CDR3 covers 15 residues. From germline, CDR1 is SGHDT and CDR2 YYEEEE. J gave up 5 bases and V 4 bases, and 6 bases lay outside the gene matches.

The chain carries TRBV6-5 and TRBJ1-3; 7 bases are a match to TRBD1. The trim removed 8 bases at V and 7 bases at J, leaving 8 bases unmatched. The CDR3 runs to 13 residues. Germline-derived CDR1 and CDR2 are MNHEY and SVGAGI. The CDR3 loop is CASSIGGGNTIYF. The DNA for the CDR3 is TGTGCCAGCTCTATAGGAGGGGGCAACACCATATATTTT.

This clone appeared a few times. J is TRBJ2-1 and V is TRBV27, with D perhaps matching TRBD2 (5 bases). CDR3 length: 15 residues. Trimming cost V 2 bases and J 2 bases, with 10 bases left between them. Germline V gives CDR1 MNHEY, CDR2 SMNVEV (reference sequence). The CDR3 bases are TGTGCCAGCAGTTTAGCGGGTGCGCCCTACAATGAGCAGTTCTTC. Encoded protein: CASSLAGAPYNEQFF.

The chain has TRBV7-8 and TRBJ2-5; 7 bases map to TRBD1. Trimming cost V 5 bases and J 5 bases; bases outside gene matches: 11. Germline V gene lookup returns CDR1 SGHVS and CDR2 FQNEAQ. The CDR3 is made up of 15 amino acids. This CDR3 is CASSATTGNRETQYF. The CDR3 DNA follows: TGTGCCAGCAGCGCCACGACAGGGAATCGGGAGACCCAGTACTTC.

CDR3 sequence: CASSRPGQGLLRQYF. CDR3 DNA sequence: TGTGCCAGCAGCCGACCGGGACAGGGTCTCCTTCGGCAGTACTTC. J is TRBJ2-7 and V is TRBV27, with 9 nucleotides matching TRBD1. V lost 6 bases to trimming and J lost 9 bases; unmatched junction nucleotides: 15. This CDR3 has 15 amino acids. Per germline, CDR1 MNHEY and CDR2 SMNVEV (reference sequence).

In its sample, this clone was seen a few times. A junction boundary mismatches the germline segment, possibly from a read error. The genes are TRBV2 and TRBJ2-1; D is unclear. From germline, CDR1 is SNHLY and CDR2 FYNNEI. This CDR3 is 17 amino acids long. This chain's CDR3 is CVSSSSRSVKPYNEQFF. CDR3 bases: TGTGTCAGCAGTTCCTCGAGGTCGGTAAAACCCTACAATGAGCAGTTCTTC.

The genes are TRBV2 and TRBJ1-2; 10 nucleotides match TRBD1. CDR1 and CDR2 from the germline V gene are SNHLY and FYNNEI. The length of the CDR3 is 15 residues. V was pared by 4 bases and J by 4 bases, with 6 bases of the junction left unmatched. CDR3 nucleotide sequence: TGTGCCAGCAGTGTCGACAGGGGGCCGGCCTATGGCTACACCTTC. Its protein product is CASSVDRGPAYGYTF.

J is TRBJ2-3 and V is TRBV5-4; 8 positions agree with TRBD2. The ends lost 7 bases at V and 3 bases at J; junction bases unmatched: 7. The CDR3 has 14 residues. CDR1 is SGHNT, CDR2 YYREEE, per germline (reference sequence). Written as DNA, the CDR3 is TGTGCCAGCTCGGGGGGGGTCGGAACAGATACGCAGTATTTT. It encodes CASSGGVGTDTQYF.

J is TRBJ2-2 and V is TRBV7-3, with 13 nucleotides matching TRBD2. Germline V lookup: CDR1 SGHTA, CDR2 FQGTGA. The CDR3 contains 16 residues. V shed 4 bases and J 5 bases; nucleotides not matched to a gene: 4. CDR3 protein: CASSSGLAGVTGELFF. CDR3 DNA sequence: TGTGCCAGCAGCTCCGGACTAGCGGGAGTAACCGGGGAGCTGTTTTTT.

The chain has TRBV9 and TRBJ2-3, with 10 nucleotides matching TRBD1. Unmatched junction bases numbered 13, after V lost 4 bases and J lost 2 bases. Germline CDR1 and CDR2: SGDLS and YYNGEE. CDR3 length equals 18 residues. The CDR3 loop is CASSLRDRGSLVTDTQYF. CDR3 bases: TGTGCCAGCAGCCTCCGGGACAGGGGATCCCTTGTCACAGATACGCAGTATTTT.

The rearrangement joins TRBV6-6 to TRBJ2-1; 10 positions agree with TRBD2. J was trimmed by 2 bases and V by 6 bases; bases with no gene match: 4. The CDR3 has 15 amino acids. Germline lookup yields CDR1 MNHNY and CDR2 SVGAGI (reference sequence). The CDR3 reads CASSGLAGAYNEQFF. CDR3 bases: TGTGCCAGCAGCGGTCTAGCGGGAGCCTACAATGAGCAGTTCTTC.

V gene TRBV5-4 combines with J gene TRBJ2-5, with TRBD2 matching over 8 bases. Judging by the DNA end, TRBJ2-7 fits better; the J call may be wrong. Germline V lookup: CDR1 SGHNT, CDR2 YYREEE (reference sequence). The CDR3 loop spans 14 amino acids. CDR3 sequence: CASSLVAGGREQYF. The CDR3 nucleotides read TGTGCCAGCAGCTTGGTCGCGGGGGGCCGCGAGCAGTACTTC.

The rearrangement links TRBV6-5 to TRBJ2-7; TRBD1 agrees at 10 bases. The length of the CDR3 is 16 residues. Unmatched junction bases numbered 9, after V lost 4 bases and J lost 3 bases. The germline CDR1 and CDR2 sequences are MNHEY and SVGAGI. The DNA of the CDR3 is TGTGCCAGCAGTTCCTTCCACCGGGACAGGGGCTACGAGCAGTACTTC. Translated: CASSSFHRDRGYEQYF.

The chain employs TRBV15 and TRBJ1-1; D remains unclear. The germline V gene encodes CDR1 LNHNV and CDR2 YYDKDF (reference sequence). The length of the CDR3 is 13 residues. Trimming removed 0 bases at V and 3 bases at J, with 5 bases between. CDR3 in amino acids: CATSRDFDTEAFF. In DNA form, the CDR3 reads TGTGCCACCAGCAGAGATTTCGACACTGAAGCTTTCTTT.

CDR3 sequence reads: CSVRQTLKGTEAFF. The CDR3 DNA follows: TGCAGCGTCCGACAGACCCTCAAAGGAACTGAAGCTTTCTTT. This chain connects TRBV29-1 to TRBJ1-1; a possible D gene is TRBD1 (5 bases). This CDR3 has 14 amino acids. V lost 6 bases and J 5 bases, leaving 19 bases between the germline ends. CDR1 is SQVTM, CDR2 ANQGSEA, per germline.